The TCR beta chain under discussion was sequenced for a study of T cells in Graves' hyperthyroidism and ophthalmopathy. Overall study results and limits: Ophthalmopathy cases were set apart from stable hyperthyroidism by a 13 V-J model. Ophthalmopathy prediction by the model preceded onset by a median roughly 6.3 months.

This clonotype was recorded at least ten times. Its antigen is as yet unknown. Regions amplified from RNA transcripts were the TCR beta CDR3 regions. RT-PCR in the first round (using the HTBI primer set) targeted the TCR CDR3. TCRdb analysed the multiplex PCR reads with MiXCR anew, one entry per CDR3 protein. The sample includes more than 500,000 distinct CDR3 sequences, under 20% seen only once; the top ten take over 3.5%. The germline gives CDR1 MNHNY, CDR2 SVGAGI (reference sequence). V was trimmed by 0 bases and J by 2 bases, leaving 11 bases between them. There are 15 residues in the CDR3. Source material: blood. The V and J genes are TRBV6-6 and TRBJ2-7; a possible D gene is TRBD2 (6 bases). The receptor comes from a woman aged 25 to 39 with Graves' hyperthyroidism. Here the CDR3 reads CASSYSSGPTYEQYF. The CDR3 DNA follows: TGTGCCAGCAGTTACTCAAGCGGGCCGACCTACGAGCAGTACTTC.